Shown below are 32 T cell receptor beta chains from a single sample sequenced in a study of cytomegalovirus exposure and HLA in healthy donors. PCR used 60 Vbeta primers and 13 Jbeta primers. TCRdb's table, derived via immunoSEQ multiplex PCR, lists solely in-frame clones and lacks some. The sample records about 130,000 clones, over 70% being singletons. Sequenced sample: PBMCs. The receptor source for this set is a woman aged 40 to 49 in good health and CMV-seronegative.

J is TRBJ2-2 and V is TRBV19; D possibly corresponds to TRBD1 (6 bases). The CDR3 contains 12 residues. Germline lookup yields CDR1 LNHDA and CDR2 SQIVND (reference sequence). The V end lost 5 bases, the J end lost 13 bases, and 14 bases lay between the germline ends. The CDR3 reads CASSSGTSRLFF. The CDR3 DNA follows: TGTGCCAGTAGTTCCGGGACAAGCAGGCTGTTTTTT.

This chain joins TRBV7-7 and TRBJ2-1; D remains unclear. The CDR3 spans 16 residues. Trimming took 6 bases from V and 0 from J, leaving 15 bases between them. Germline V gene data show CDR1 as SSHAT and CDR2 as FNYEAQ (reference sequence). Here the CDR3 reads CASSPEAKSSYNEQFF. DNA of the CDR3: TGTGCCAGCAGTCCCGAGGCAAAGAGCTCCTACAATGAGCAGTTCTTC.

The chain combines TRBV5-1 with TRBJ2-7; 8 bases are a match to TRBD1. The CDR3 extends over 15 amino acids. The germline CDR1 and CDR2 sequences are SGHRS and YFSETQ. The trim removed 3 bases at V and 1 base at J, leaving 6 bases unmatched. The CDR3 nucleotides are TGCGCCAGCAGCTCAATCGGACAGGGATCCTACGAGCAGTACTTC. Translation gives CASSSIGQGSYEQYF.

The rearrangement uses TRBV27 and TRBJ2-5; D is perhaps TRBD1 (5 bases). The CDR3 sequence is 12 residues long. Trimming took 4 bases from V and 4 from J, leaving 7 bases between them. CDR1 and CDR2 from the germline V gene are MNHEY and SMNVEV (reference sequence). CDR3 sequence: CASSSQGETQYF. CDR3 nucleotide sequence: TGTGCCAGCAGTTCCCAGGGAGAGACCCAGTACTTC.

This chain uses TRBV7-9 with TRBJ1-1; the match to TRBD1 covers 8 bases. J lost 7 bases, V lost 6 bases, and 4 bases had no gene match. The CDR3 covers 12 residues. Germline CDR1 SEHNR, CDR2 FQNEAQ (reference sequence). The CDR3 sequence is CASSRTGSEAFF. The DNA for the CDR3 is TGTGCCAGCAGTCGGACAGGGAGTGAAGCTTTCTTT.

CDR3 region: CASRSSTLNTEAFF. CDR3 bases: TGTGCCAGCAGGTCCAGTACCTTGAACACTGAAGCTTTCTTT. The chain uses TRBV6-5 and TRBJ1-1; no clear D gene. With 6 bases removed from V and 0 bases from J, the gap between germline ends came to 11 bases. Germline CDR1 is MNHEY and CDR2 is SVGAGI. CDR3 size: 14 residues.

The rearrangement uses TRBV4-2 and TRBJ1-3; 10 bases line up with TRBD1. Looked up from germline, CDR1 is LGHNA and CDR2 is YNFKEQ. The CDR3 has 16 residues. Unmatched junction bases numbered 3, after V lost 3 bases and J lost 1 base. The CDR3 DNA sequence: TGTGCCAGCAGCCAGGGGGGACAGGGGTCTGGAAACACCATATATTTT. This gives the protein CASSQGGQGSGNTIYF.

This CDR3 reads CASSRTSGSSYNEQFF. Written as DNA, the CDR3 is TGTGCCAGCAGTCGGACTAGCGGGAGCTCCTACAATGAGCAGTTCTTC. The V call is TRBV7-3, the J call TRBJ2-1; the match to TRBD2 covers 13 bases. Per the germline V gene, CDR1 is SGHTA and CDR2 is FQGTGA. The CDR3 has 16 amino acids. V was pared by 6 bases and J by 0 bases, with 2 bases of the junction left unmatched.

This clone was observed once. This chain uses TRBV19 with TRBJ2-3; a possible D gene is TRBD2 (6 bases). This CDR3 has 12 residues. V was clipped by 6 bases and J by 7 bases, with 11 bases between them. From germline, CDR1 is LNHDA and CDR2 SQIVND (reference sequence). The CDR3 loop is CASSGGANTQYF. CDR3 nucleotides: TGTGCCAGTAGCGGGGGAGCAAATACGCAGTATTTT.

V is TRBV19 and J is TRBJ1-4; D ambiguous. There are 14 residues in the CDR3. Germline V CDR1 and CDR2: LNHDA, SQIVND (reference sequence). Trimming cost V 5 bases and J 0 bases, with 7 bases left between them. CDR3 protein: CASSLYATNEKLFF. CDR3 bases: TGTGCCAGTAGTCTATATGCAACTAATGAAAAACTGTTTTTT.

This chain uses TRBV6-1 with TRBJ1-2; D not certain. The germline CDR1 and CDR2 sequences are MNHNS and SASEGT. The CDR3 consists of 13 residues. V lost 10 bases to trimming and J lost 2 bases, with 14 bases between them. The CDR3 DNA reads as TGTGCCACCAGAAGTCGGGGAAACTATGGCTACACCTTC. This codes for CATRSRGNYGYTF.

The rearrangement joins TRBV28 to TRBJ1-4; TRBD1 aligns across 9 bases. Trimming removed 5 bases from V and 4 bases from J; junction bases left unmatched: 8. The CDR3 consists of 16 residues. Germline lookup yields CDR1 MDHEN and CDR2 SYDVKM. The CDR3 is CASSNRDRALNEKLFF. Written as DNA, the CDR3 is TGTGCCAGCAGTAACCGGGACAGGGCTCTTAATGAAAAACTGTTTTTT.

CDR3 in amino acids: CASSLGLAGGAGDTQYF. Written as DNA, the CDR3 is TGTGCCAGCAGTCTTGGGCTAGCGGGGGGGGCTGGAGATACGCAGTATTTT. V usage is TRBV2 and J usage is TRBJ2-3; 12 nucleotides match TRBD2. The CDR3 covers 17 residues. V lost 5 bases, J lost 5 bases, and 11 bases stayed unmatched. Germline CDR1 reads SNHLY; CDR2 reads FYNNEI.

The chain has TRBV5-6 and TRBJ1-2; tentatively, D is TRBD1 (5 bases). The germline V and J ends were trimmed by 4 bases and 8 bases, with 9 bases remaining between them. The CDR3 totals 11 residues. Per germline, CDR1 SGHDT and CDR2 YYEEEE. The CDR3 sequence is CASSRTFGYTF. Here the CDR3 DNA reads TGTGCCAGCAGCCGGACATTCGGCTACACCTTC. Complete variable domain (other parts from reference TRBV5-6 and TRBJ1-2): DAGVTQSPTHLIKTRGQQVTLRCSPKSGHDTVSWYQQALGQGPQFIFQYYEEEERQRGNFPDRFSGHQFPNYSSELNVNALLLGDSALYLCASSRTFGYTFGSGTRLTVV.

The chain has TRBV28 and TRBJ1-5; D possibly corresponds to TRBD1 (5 bases). The CDR3 is made up of 14 amino acids. Trimming cost V 6 bases and J 3 bases, with 12 bases left between them. Germline V gene sequence: CDR1 MDHEN, CDR2 SYDVKM. The CDR3 DNA follows: TGTGCCAGCAGGGAACAGGTCTTCAATCAGCCCCAGCATTTT. Protein sequence: CASREQVFNQPQHF. Full variable domain (missing parts from reference TRBV28 and TRBJ1-5): DVKVTQSSRYLVKRTGEKVFLECVQDMDHENMFWYRQDPGLGLRLIYFSYDVKMKEKGDIPEGYSVSREKKERFSLILESASTNQTSMYLCASREQVFNQPQHFGDGTRLSIL.

About this clone itself: Mismatch with germline at one junction end may stem from a read error. The chain links TRBV15 to TRBJ2-5; D perhaps matches TRBD2 (5 bases). The CDR3 sequence is 14 residues long. Germline assignment: CDR1 LNHNV and CDR2 YYDKDF (reference sequence). The CDR3 spells CATGRDKGGETQYF. CDR3 DNA: TGTGCCACCGGCAGAGATAAGGGCGGGGAGACCCAGTACTTC.

The chain links TRBV7-2 to TRBJ2-7; D remains ambiguous. The CDR3 is made up of 13 amino acids. CDR1 is SGHTA and CDR2 is FQGNSA in the germline V gene. Trimming cost V 7 bases and J 5 bases, with 15 bases left between them. This CDR3 is CASTVFGSDEQYF. The CDR3 DNA sequence: TGTGCCAGCACCGTTTTCGGTTCTGACGAGCAGTACTTC.

The chain is built from TRBV19 and TRBJ2-3; weak D call: TRBD2 (6 bases). Trimming removed 6 bases from V and 0 bases from J, with 19 bases in between. This CDR3 contains 17 residues. Looked up from germline, CDR1 is LNHDA and CDR2 is SQIVND (reference sequence). The DNA of the CDR3 is TGTGCCAGTAGCCAGATCGCGGGGCGGACTAGCACAGATACGCAGTATTTT. This encodes CASSQIAGRTSTDTQYF.

This clone was counted only a few times. The V gene is TRBV18, the J gene TRBJ2-1; maybe TRBD1 (5 bases). The germline V gene has CDR1 KGHSH and CDR2 LQKENI. The CDR3 sequence is 13 residues long. The V and J ends lost 1 base and 9 bases respectively, with 10 bases between them. CDR3 amino acids: CASSPLVRAEQFF. The CDR3 region has the DNA TGTGCCAGCTCACCACTCGTCAGGGCTGAGCAGTTCTTC. Drawing the rest from reference TRBV18 and TRBJ2-1, the complete variable domain is NAGVMQNPRHLVRRRGQEARLRCSPMKGHSHVYWYRQLPEEGLKFMVYLQKENIIDESGMPKERFSAEFPKEGPSILRIQQVVRGDSAAYFCASSPLVRAEQFFGPGTRLTVL.

This clone has a handful of counts. This rearrangement joins TRBV28 to TRBJ2-7; D gene unclear. The CDR3 extends over 10 amino acids. V was shortened by 3 bases and J by 7 bases, with 4 bases between the two germline ends. The germline CDR1 and CDR2 sequences are MDHEN and SYDVKM. The CDR3 protein is CASSFEEQYF. CDR3 coding DNA: TGTGCCAGCAGTTTCGAGGAGCAGTACTTC. The full variable domain, completed using reference TRBV28 and TRBJ2-7, is DVKVTQSSRYLVKRTGEKVFLECVQDMDHENMFWYRQDPGLGLRLIYFSYDVKMKEKGDIPEGYSVSREKKERFSLILESASTNQTSMYLCASSFEEQYFGPGTRLTVT.

The J gene is TRBJ1-2, the V gene TRBV19, with 10 bases fitting TRBD1. The CDR3 contains 14 residues. Germline V CDR1 and CDR2: LNHDA, SQIVND (reference sequence). The ends lost 6 bases at V and 7 bases at J; junction bases unmatched: 8. CDR3 loop: CASSRDRGSSGYTF. CDR3 coding DNA: TGTGCCAGTAGCCGGGACAGGGGATCGAGTGGCTACACCTTC. The full variable domain, completed using reference TRBV19 and TRBJ1-2, is DGGITQSPKYLFRKEGQNVTLSCEQNLNHDAMYWYRQDPGQGLRLIYYSQIVNDFQKGDIAEGYSVSREKKESFPLTVTSAQKNPTAFYLCASSRDRGSSGYTFGSGTRLTVV.

Comments on this clone: Distinct nucleotide sequences in the sample also encode this CDR3. The CDR3 coding sequence is TGTGCCAGCAGAGGGACACTTAACACTGAAGCTTTCTTT. Translating gives CASRGTLNTEAFF. This chain joins TRBV2 and TRBJ1-1; D may be TRBD1 (6 bases). The germline V and J ends were trimmed by 6 bases and 2 bases, with 10 bases remaining between them. In germline, CDR1 is SNHLY, CDR2 FYNNEI. The CDR3 is made up of 13 amino acids.

The chain recombines TRBV6-5 with TRBJ1-2, with TRBD1 matching 9 bases. CDR3 length equals 14 residues. Germline CDR1 is MNHEY and CDR2 is SVGAGI. Trimming removed 5 bases from V and 7 bases from J; junction bases left unmatched: 8. Written as DNA, the CDR3 is TGTGCCAGCAGTAGCTTGGGACAGGGCTCTGGCTACACCTTC. It yields the protein CASSSLGQGSGYTF.

J is TRBJ2-1 and V is TRBV15, with a weak D call TRBD2 (5 bases). Germline V gene lookup returns CDR1 LNHNV and CDR2 YYDKDF (reference sequence). V was pared by 1 base and J by 8 bases, with 18 bases between. This CDR3 comprises 16 residues. CDR3 nucleotide sequence: TGTGCCACCAGCAGAGGACTAAGGGTCGATAACGATGAGCAGTTCTTC. Translated: CATSRGLRVDNDEQFF.

The gene calls are TRBV19 and TRBJ1-5; D may be TRBD1 (6 bases). Deletions cut 4 bases from V and 2 bases from J, with 12 bases between. Germline-derived CDR1 and CDR2 are LNHDA and SQIVND (reference sequence). This CDR3 contains 15 residues. Here the CDR3 DNA reads TGTGCCAGTAGTACCTTAGGACAGCGCAATCAGCCCCAGCATTTT. Translated, it gives CASSTLGQRNQPQHF.

For the CDR3, the DNA is TGCGCCAGCAGCTGGCGTAGCGGGAATGAGCAGTTCTTC. Translation gives CASSWRSGNEQFF. The chain has TRBV5-1 and TRBJ2-1, with 7 bases matching TRBD2. V was pared by 3 bases and J by 7 bases, with 4 bases of the junction left unmatched. The CDR3 is 13 amino acids. The germline CDR1 and CDR2 sequences are SGHRS and YFSETQ.

The chain employs TRBV6-4 and TRBJ2-3, with 9 bases lining up with TRBD2. The CDR3 is made up of 15 amino acids. Germline CDR1 is MRHNA and CDR2 is SNTAGT. The ends lost 0 bases at V and 4 bases at J; junction bases unmatched: 2. CDR3 in DNA: TGTGCCAGCAGTGACTCAGCGGGGGGTGCAGATACGCAGTATTTT. Encoded protein: CASSDSAGGADTQYF.

The genes are TRBV6-7 and TRBJ2-5; D not resolved. TRBV6-7 counts as an open reading frame of uncertain function. Trimming stripped 8 bases from V and 1 base from J, with 5 bases between. CDR3 length: 11 residues. As DNA, the CDR3 is TGTGCCAGCTCTCCCCAAGAGACCCAGTACTTC. Translating it yields CASSPQETQYF.

The chain uses TRBV30 and TRBJ1-2, with TRBD1 matching 7 bases. The CDR3 loop spans 15 amino acids. Per the germline V gene, CDR1 is GTSNPN and CDR2 is SVGIG (reference sequence). Losses at the gene ends were 2 bases for V and 2 bases for J; bases not matched to a gene: 8. Here the CDR3 DNA reads TGTGCCTGGAGTTCGGGACAGTCGCCAAACTATGGCTACACCTTC. Translating gives CAWSSGQSPNYGYTF.

The CDR3 here is CASSLADNTDTQYF. The CDR3 DNA is TGTGCCAGCAGCTTAGCGGACAACACAGATACGCAGTATTTT. The chain has TRBV7-2 and TRBJ2-3; weak D call: TRBD1 (5 bases). The germline V gene encodes CDR1 SGHTA and CDR2 FQGNSA. Trimming shortened V by 0 bases and J by 2 bases, and 6 bases separated the two germline ends. The CDR3 length is 14 residues.

The chain has TRBV7-9 and TRBJ2-3, with 8 bases fitting TRBD1. Germline assignment: CDR1 SEHNR and CDR2 FQNEAQ (reference sequence). Germline trimming cut 3 bases from V and 6 bases from J; bases unmatched to any gene: 11. This CDR3 has 16 amino acids. The CDR3, as DNA: TGTGCCAGCAGCTTCCCGACAGGGGACCCCTCGGATACGCAGTATTTT. This gives the protein CASSFPTGDPSDTQYF.

The V gene is TRBV30, the J gene TRBJ1-1; TRBD1 aligns across 7 bases. This CDR3 contains 14 residues. The V gene's germline CDR1 is GTSNPN and CDR2 SVGIG (reference sequence). The trim removed 4 bases at V and 4 bases at J, leaving 9 bases unmatched. The CDR3 sequence is CAWTPGTAFTEAFF. DNA of the CDR3: TGTGCCTGGACCCCCGGGACAGCGTTCACTGAAGCTTTCTTT.